This T cell receptor (beta chain) appears in the sequencing data of a study of Ad26.COV2.S vaccination and SARS-CoV-2 variants. Treatment noted: over 15 received Ad26.COV2.S at low or high dose, single or two shots; roughly five received placebo; per-sample allocation not given. On day 63 after the first injection, vaccine and placebo recipients gave samples. Vaccination employed an Ad26 vector expressing the Wuhan-strain SARS-CoV-2 spike. The method was immunoSEQ multiplex PCR; TCRdb's version includes in-frame clones alone and lacks a portion of them. The table records about 440,000 clones, roughly 88% of them present only once. The V gene's germline CDR1 is SGHAT and CDR2 FQNNGV. The CDR3 length is 15 residues. V dropped 0 bases and J dropped 6 bases, with 12 bases sitting between them. This clone was seen once. The antigen remains undetermined. Whole-study findings and limits: Analyses of TCR breadth and depth may have underestimated total T cell responses.

V gene TRBV11-2 combines with J gene TRBJ2-1; no clear D gene. The sample consisted of peripheral blood, taken in a trial of Ad26.COV2.S vaccine versus placebo. The source of this sequence is a person aged 18-65 years who received the Ad26.COV2.S COVID-19 vaccine or a placebo. CDR3 sequence: CASSLEGGPGNEQFF. The CDR3 DNA reads TGTGCCAGCAGCTTAGAGGGTGGCCCGGGCAATGAGCAGTTCTTC.